This TCR beta chain emerged from a study of CD8 T cells in ankylosing spondylitis (dated by TCRdb to 2016 to 2017). Notes on the research overall: The study profiled T cell receptor beta repertoires in healthy donors and ankylosing spondylitis patients to find disease-linked TCR variants. In total, the full study cohort was made up of nearly 110 healthy donors and roughly 27 ankylosing spondylitis patients. Samples of peripheral blood were taken, and for ankylosing spondylitis patients, synovial fluid was collected as well. The research as a whole found: Some motif variants had previously been reported in the synovial fluid and blood of reactive arthritis patients, which suggests shared mechanisms of disease initiation. According to the report, matched synovial fluid samples from ankylosing spondylitis patients were significantly enriched for the disease-linked clones. A CD8+ phenotype was shown by the disease-linked clones, which were found at relatively low frequencies in peripheral blood. A TCR beta motif made up of under ten highly homologous amino acid variants appeared to be characteristic of blood from ankylosing spondylitis patients.

V drops 7 bases and J drops 7 bases, leaving 19 bases in between. CDR1 and CDR2 were assigned from the germline V gene as SGHTA and FQGNSA. The CDR3, from cysteine to phenylalanine, totals 14 residues. Only CDR3 DNA is held: 42 bases, read in frame from base 1. Sequenced using an Illumina HiSeq 2500. Quantitative 5'-RACE with molecular barcodes was the method used to prepare the TCR beta libraries. Regarding the original processing steps: To identify disease-linked TCR variants, a new computational method was used, one built on a probabilistic model of VDJ rearrangement. TCRdb itself trimmed the public reads at Q25 with fastp, ran MiXCR and retained productive beta chains. Here each entry gathers all rows of one CDR3 protein and keeps the most common genes and DNA. TCRdb, not the authors, supplied the V and J calls. The sample profile shows hundreds of thousands of distinct CDR3 sequences; roughly 32% of them were found once. Around 4.4% of the sample belongs to the ten largest clones.

Comments on this clonotype: Its antigen remains unidentified. Base qualities were left out, and no much larger clone turns up one base away.

Sequenced input: blood, either unsorted or a sorted T cell fraction (not recorded which). This receptor chain uses TRBV7-2 and TRBJ2-5; the D segment cannot be called with confidence. The sequence derives from a male donor with ankylosing spondylitis or in good health (not recorded which). The DNA sequence reads TGTGCCAGCACCACTCTAGTTACCAAGGGGACCCAGTACTTC. This yields the protein CASTTLVTKGTQYF.